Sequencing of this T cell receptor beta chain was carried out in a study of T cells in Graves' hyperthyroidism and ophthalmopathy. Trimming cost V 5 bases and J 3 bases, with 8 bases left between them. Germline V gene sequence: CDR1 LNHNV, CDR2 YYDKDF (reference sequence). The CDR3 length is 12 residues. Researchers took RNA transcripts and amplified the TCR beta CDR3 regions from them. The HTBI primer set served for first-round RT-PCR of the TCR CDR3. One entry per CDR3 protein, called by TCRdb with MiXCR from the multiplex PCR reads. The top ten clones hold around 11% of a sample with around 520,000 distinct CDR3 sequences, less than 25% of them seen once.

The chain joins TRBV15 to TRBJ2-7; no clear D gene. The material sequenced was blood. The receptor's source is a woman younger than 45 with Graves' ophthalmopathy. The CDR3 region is CATSDNNYEQYF. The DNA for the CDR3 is TGTGCCACCAGCGACAACAACTACGAGCAGTACTTC.